The clone carrying this T cell receptor (beta chain) has only one observation. Antigen: not known. This record comes from a study of T cells in narcolepsy. At the level of the study: Enrolled donors included narcolepsy type 1 or type 2 patients and healthy controls.

The J segment lost 4 bases and the V segment lost 0 bases, leaving 7 bases of the junction unmatched. The CDR3 length is 16 residues. The germline gives CDR1 SGHNT, CDR2 YENEEA. Findings of the study overall: Comparing one patient's CSF and blood CD4+ clonotypes highlighted HCRT- and TRIB2-specific autoreactive clonotypes. Autoreactive clonotypes reportedly recurred in blood of same and different patients, not controls. In some patient and control memory CD4+ samples, autoreactive clones were absent.

Data came from immunoSEQ multiplex PCR; TCRdb stores just in-frame clones and leaves some out. Among around 28,000 clones listed, about 77% were seen once. The sample comprised CD45RA- memory CD4+ T cells from PBMCs. This rearrangement joins TRBV11-3 to TRBJ2-7; 9 positions agree with TRBD1. This sequence was found in a human donor with narcolepsy. This CDR3 reads CASSLETGQGTYEQYF. In DNA form, the CDR3 reads TGTGCCAGCAGCTTAGAAACGGGACAGGGAACGTACGAGCAGTACTTC. Filled out from reference TRBV11-3 and TRBJ2-7, the complete variable domain reads EAGVVQSPRYKIIEKKQPVAFWCNPISGHNTLYWYLQNLGQGPELLIRYENEEAVDDSQLPKDRFSAERLKGVDSTLKIQPAELGDSAVYLCASSLETGQGTYEQYFGPGTRLTVT.